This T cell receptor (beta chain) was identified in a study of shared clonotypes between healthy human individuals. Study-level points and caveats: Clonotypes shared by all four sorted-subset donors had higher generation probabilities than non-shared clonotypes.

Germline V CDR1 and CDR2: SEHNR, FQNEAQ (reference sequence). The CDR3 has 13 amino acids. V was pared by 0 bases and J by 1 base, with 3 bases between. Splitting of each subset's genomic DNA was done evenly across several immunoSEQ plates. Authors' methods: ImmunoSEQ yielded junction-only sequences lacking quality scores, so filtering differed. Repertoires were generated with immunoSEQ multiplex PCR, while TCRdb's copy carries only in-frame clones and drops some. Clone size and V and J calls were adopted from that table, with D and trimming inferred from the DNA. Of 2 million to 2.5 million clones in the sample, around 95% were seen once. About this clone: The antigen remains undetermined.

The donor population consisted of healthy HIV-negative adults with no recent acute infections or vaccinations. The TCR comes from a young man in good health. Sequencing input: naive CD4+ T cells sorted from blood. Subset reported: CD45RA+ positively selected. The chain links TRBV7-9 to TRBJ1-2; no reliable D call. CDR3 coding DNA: TGTGCCAGCAGCTTAGCATATAACTATGGCTACACCTTC. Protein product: CASSLAYNYGYTF.